A single sample gave rise to the 5 T cell receptor beta chains below, sequenced in a study of cytomegalovirus exposure and HLA in healthy donors. The protocol was immunoSEQ multiplex PCR, while the TCRdb copy is restricted to in-frame clones and leaves out a portion. This repertoire shows 68,000 or so clones, roughly nine tenths found once; its top ten account for just over 3%. Specimen: PBMCs. The receptors stem from a man between 18 and 35 years old in good health and CMV-seronegative.

This chain uses TRBV30 with TRBJ1-5, with a tentative D call TRBD1 (6 bases). The V gene's germline CDR1 is GTSNPN and CDR2 SVGIG (reference sequence). V lost 7 bases, J lost 1 base, and 17 bases lay in between. The CDR3 sequence is 15 residues long. DNA of the CDR3: TGTGCCTCTTCGGACAGTTTCCTGAGCAATCAGCCCCAGCATTTT. Protein sequence: CASSDSFLSNQPQHF.

CDR3 loop: CASSLGIGGFRNNEQFF. The CDR3 region has the DNA TGTGCCAGCAGCTTAGGAATCGGCGGATTTCGGAACAATGAGCAGTTCTTC. The chain employs TRBV7-8 and TRBJ2-1; no definite D call. Per germline, CDR1 SGHVS and CDR2 FQNEAQ. The CDR3 spans 17 residues. V lost 1 base to trimming and J lost 5 bases, with 18 bases between them. The whole variable domain, filled in from reference TRBV7-8 and TRBJ2-1, reads GAGVSQSPRYKVAKRGQDVALRCDPISGHVSLFWYQQALGQGPEFLTYFQNEAQLDKSGLPSDRFFAERPEGSVSTLKIQRTQQEDSAVYLCASSLGIGGFRNNEQFFGPGTRLTVL.

The V and J genes are TRBV28 and TRBJ2-3; 7 bases fit TRBD1. Germline-derived CDR1 and CDR2 are MDHEN and SYDVKM. The CDR3 has 14 residues. The junction had 0 bases not matched to a gene; V was cut back by 3 bases and J by 0 bases. For the CDR3, the DNA is TGTGCCAGCAGTTTCAGGGGGAGCACAGATACGCAGTATTTT. Protein: CASSFRGSTDTQYF.

This clone was observed a single time. J is TRBJ2-1 and V is TRBV6-1, with 8 positions matching TRBD2. Germline trimming cut 1 base from V and 5 bases from J; bases unmatched to any gene: 4. This CDR3 spans 15 amino acids. In germline, CDR1 is MNHNS, CDR2 SASEGT. The CDR3 here is CASSEGAGGHNEQFF. The CDR3 nucleotides read TGTGCCAGCAGTGAAGGGGCGGGAGGACACAATGAGCAGTTCTTC.

The rearrangement uses TRBV18 and TRBJ2-7; TRBD1 matches 7 bases. CDR1 is KGHSH and CDR2 is LQKENI in the germline V gene. Unmatched junction bases numbered 5, after V lost 3 bases and J lost 6 bases. The CDR3 sequence is 13 residues long. This CDR3 reads CASSPGTELEQYF. For the CDR3, the DNA is TGTGCCAGCTCACCGGGGACAGAACTCGAGCAGTACTTC.